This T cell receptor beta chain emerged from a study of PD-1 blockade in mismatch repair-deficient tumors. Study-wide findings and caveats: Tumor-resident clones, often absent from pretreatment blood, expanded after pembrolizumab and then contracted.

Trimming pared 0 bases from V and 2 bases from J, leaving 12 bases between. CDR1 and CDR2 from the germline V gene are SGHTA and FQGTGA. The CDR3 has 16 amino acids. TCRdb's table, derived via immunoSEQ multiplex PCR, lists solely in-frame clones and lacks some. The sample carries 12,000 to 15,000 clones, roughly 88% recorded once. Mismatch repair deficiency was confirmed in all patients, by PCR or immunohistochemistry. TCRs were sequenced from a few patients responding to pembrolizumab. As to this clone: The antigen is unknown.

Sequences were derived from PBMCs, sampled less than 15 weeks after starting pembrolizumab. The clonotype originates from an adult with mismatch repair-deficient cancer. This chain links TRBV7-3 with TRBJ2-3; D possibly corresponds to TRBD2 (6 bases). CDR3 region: CASSLTGLANTDTQYF. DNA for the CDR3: TGTGCCAGCAGCTTAACGGGGCTAGCGAACACAGATACGCAGTATTTT.